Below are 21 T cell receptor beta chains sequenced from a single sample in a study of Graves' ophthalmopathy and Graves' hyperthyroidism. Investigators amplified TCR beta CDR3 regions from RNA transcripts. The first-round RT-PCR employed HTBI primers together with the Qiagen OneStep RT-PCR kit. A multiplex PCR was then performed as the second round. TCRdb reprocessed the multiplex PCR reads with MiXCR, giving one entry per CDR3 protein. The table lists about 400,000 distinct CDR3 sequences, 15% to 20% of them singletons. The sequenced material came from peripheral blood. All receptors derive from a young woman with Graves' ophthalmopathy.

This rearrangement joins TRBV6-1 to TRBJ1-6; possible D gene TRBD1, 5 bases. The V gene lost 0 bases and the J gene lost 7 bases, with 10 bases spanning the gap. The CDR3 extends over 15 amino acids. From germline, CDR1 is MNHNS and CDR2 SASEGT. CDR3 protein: CASSEADPGNSPLHF. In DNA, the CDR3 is TGTGCCAGCAGTGAAGCGGACCCAGGGAATTCACCCCTCCACTTT.

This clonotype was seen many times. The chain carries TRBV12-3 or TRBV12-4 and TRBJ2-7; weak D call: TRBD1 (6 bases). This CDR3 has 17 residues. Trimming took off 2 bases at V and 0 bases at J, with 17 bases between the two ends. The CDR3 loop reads CASSLRARTAVSYEQYF. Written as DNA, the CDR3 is TGTGCCAGCAGTTTAAGGGCTCGGACAGCAGTCTCCTACGAGCAGTACTTC.

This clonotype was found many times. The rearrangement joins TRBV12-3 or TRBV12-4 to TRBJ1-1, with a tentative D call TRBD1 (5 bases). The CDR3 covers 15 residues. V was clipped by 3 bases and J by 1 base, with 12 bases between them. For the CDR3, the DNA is TGTGCCAGCAGTTTTGGCGGGACCAAGAACACTGAAGCTTTCTTT. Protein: CASSFGGTKNTEAFF.

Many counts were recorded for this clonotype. The CDR3 region is CASSLGGTGEQYF. As DNA, the CDR3 is TGCGCCAGCAGCTTGGGGGGAACGGGCGAGCAGTACTTC. This rearrangement joins TRBV5-1 to TRBJ2-7; no clear D. Germline values: CDR1 SGHRS, CDR2 YFSETQ. The CDR3 length is 13 residues. V was cut by 0 bases and J by 6 bases, with 10 bases left in between.

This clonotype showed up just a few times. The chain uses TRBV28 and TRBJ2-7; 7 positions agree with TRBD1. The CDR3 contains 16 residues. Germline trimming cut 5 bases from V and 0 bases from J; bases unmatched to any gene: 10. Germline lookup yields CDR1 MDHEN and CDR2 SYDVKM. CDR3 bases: TGTGCCAGCAGTCCCAGGTGGGGACAGAGCTCCTACGAGCAGTACTTC. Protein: CASSPRWGQSSYEQYF.

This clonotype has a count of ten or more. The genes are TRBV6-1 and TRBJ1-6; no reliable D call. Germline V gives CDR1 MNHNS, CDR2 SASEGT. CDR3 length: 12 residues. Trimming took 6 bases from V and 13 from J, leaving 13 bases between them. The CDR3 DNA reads TGTGCCAGCAGGTCGGGTGGGATGCCCCTCCACTTT. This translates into CASRSGGMPLHF.

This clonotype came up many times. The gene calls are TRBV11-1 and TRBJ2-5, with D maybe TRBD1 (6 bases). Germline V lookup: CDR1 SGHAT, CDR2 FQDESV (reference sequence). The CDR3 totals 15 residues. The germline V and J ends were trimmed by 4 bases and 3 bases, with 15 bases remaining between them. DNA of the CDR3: TGTGCCAGCAGCTCGACCCCCAGGGGCGAAGAGACCCAGTACTTC. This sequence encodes CASSSTPRGEETQYF.

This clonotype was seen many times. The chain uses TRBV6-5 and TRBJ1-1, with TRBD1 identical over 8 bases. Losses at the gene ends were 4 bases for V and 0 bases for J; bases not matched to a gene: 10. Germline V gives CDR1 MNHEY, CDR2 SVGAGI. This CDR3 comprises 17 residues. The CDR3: CASSSGTGETLNTEAFF. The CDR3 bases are TGTGCCAGCAGTTCCGGGACAGGTGAAACCCTGAACACTGAAGCTTTCTTT.

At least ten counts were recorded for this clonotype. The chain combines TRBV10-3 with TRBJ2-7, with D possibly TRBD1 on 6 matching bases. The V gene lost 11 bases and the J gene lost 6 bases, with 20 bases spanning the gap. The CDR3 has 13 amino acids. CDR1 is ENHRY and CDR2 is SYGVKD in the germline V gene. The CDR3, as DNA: TGTGCCTCAGAAGGACAAAGGGGGTCCGAGCAGTACTTC. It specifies CASEGQRGSEQYF.

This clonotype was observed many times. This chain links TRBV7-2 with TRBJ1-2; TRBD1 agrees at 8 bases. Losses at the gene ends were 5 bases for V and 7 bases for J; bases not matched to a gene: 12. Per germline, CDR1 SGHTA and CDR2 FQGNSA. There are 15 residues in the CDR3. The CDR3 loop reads CASSRRDRTSLGYTF. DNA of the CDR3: TGTGCCAGCAGCCGCCGGGACAGGACTTCTCTTGGCTACACCTTC.

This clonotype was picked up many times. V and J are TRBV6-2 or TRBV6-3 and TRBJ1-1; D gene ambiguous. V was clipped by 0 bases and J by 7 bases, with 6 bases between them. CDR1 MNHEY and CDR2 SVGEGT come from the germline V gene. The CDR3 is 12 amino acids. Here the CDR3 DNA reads TGTGCCAGCAGTTACTCGTTAGGTGAAGCTTTCTTT. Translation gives CASSYSLGEAFF.

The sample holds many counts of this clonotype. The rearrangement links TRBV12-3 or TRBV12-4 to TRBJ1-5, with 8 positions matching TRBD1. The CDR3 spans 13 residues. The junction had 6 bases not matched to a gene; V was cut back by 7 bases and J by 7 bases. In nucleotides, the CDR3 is TGTGCCAGCATGCTAGACAGGGGCCAGCCCCAGCATTTT. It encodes CASMLDRGQPQHF.

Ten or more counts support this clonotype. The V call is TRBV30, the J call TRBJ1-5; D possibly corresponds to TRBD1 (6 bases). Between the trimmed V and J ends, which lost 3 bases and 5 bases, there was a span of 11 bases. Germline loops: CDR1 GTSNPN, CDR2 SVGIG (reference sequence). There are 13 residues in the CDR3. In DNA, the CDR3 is TGTGCCTGGAGGGGGGCAGGGGATCAGCCCCAGCATTTT. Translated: CAWRGAGDQPQHF.

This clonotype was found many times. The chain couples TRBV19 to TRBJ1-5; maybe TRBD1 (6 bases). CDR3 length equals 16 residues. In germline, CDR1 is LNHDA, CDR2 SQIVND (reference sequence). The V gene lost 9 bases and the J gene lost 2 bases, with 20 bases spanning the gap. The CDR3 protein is CASTSPQGMGNQPQHF. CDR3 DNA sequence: TGTGCCAGCACCTCCCCTCAGGGGATGGGCAATCAGCCCCAGCATTTT.

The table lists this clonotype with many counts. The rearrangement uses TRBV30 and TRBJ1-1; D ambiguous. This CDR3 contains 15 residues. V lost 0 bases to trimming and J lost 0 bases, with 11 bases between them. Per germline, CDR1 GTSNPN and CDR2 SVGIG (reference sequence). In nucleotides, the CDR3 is TGTGCCTGGAGTGTCTACACCACCATGAACACTGAAGCTTTCTTT. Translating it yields CAWSVYTTMNTEAFF.

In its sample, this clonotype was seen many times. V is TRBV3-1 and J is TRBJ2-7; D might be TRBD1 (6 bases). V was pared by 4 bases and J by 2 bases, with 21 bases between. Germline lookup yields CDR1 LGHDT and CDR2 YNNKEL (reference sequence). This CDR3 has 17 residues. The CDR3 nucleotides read TGTGCCAGCAGCCGACGGATCCCGACAGGCGTGGCCTACGAGCAGTACTTC. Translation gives CASSRRIPTGVAYEQYF.

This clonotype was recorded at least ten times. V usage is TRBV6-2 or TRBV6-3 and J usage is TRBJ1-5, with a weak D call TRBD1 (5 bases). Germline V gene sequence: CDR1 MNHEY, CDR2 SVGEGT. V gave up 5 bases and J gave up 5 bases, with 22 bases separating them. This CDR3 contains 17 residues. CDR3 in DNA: TGTGCCAGCAGTAAACAGCCCCGGGACGCATGGCATCAGCCCCAGCATTTT. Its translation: CASSKQPRDAWHQPQHF.

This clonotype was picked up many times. CDR3 DNA: TGTGCCAGCAGTTGGAACAGGGTGGGCGAGCAGTACTTC. This codes for CASSWNRVGEQYF. The gene calls are TRBV28 and TRBJ2-7, with a weak D call TRBD1 (6 bases). The CDR3 contains 13 residues. The V end lost 4 bases, the J end lost 6 bases, and 13 bases lay between the germline ends. The germline gives CDR1 MDHEN, CDR2 SYDVKM.

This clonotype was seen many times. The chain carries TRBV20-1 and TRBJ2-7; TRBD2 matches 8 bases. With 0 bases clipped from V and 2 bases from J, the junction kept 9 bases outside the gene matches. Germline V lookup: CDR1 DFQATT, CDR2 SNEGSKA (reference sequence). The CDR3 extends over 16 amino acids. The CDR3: CSARDPIAGTAYEQYF. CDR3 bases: TGCAGTGCTAGAGATCCGATAGCGGGAACTGCCTACGAGCAGTACTTC.

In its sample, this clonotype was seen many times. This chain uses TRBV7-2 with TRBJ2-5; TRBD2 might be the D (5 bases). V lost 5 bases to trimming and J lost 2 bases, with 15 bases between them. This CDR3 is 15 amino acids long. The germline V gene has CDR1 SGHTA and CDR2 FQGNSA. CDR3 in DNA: TGTGCCAGCAGCCCTGATGGGCGGAGGCAAGAGACCCAGTACTTC. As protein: CASSPDGRRQETQYF.

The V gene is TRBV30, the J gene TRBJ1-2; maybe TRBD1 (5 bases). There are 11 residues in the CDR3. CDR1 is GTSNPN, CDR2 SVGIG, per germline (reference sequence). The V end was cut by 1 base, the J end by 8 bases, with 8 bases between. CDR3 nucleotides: TGTGCCTGGAGTGAGGGGAGCGGCTACACCTTC. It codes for CAWSEGSGYTF.